This TCR beta chain is drawn from a study of blood T cell repertoires in COVID-19. In the study's own analysis: Quantification of nucleated cells was approximated via reference gene primer amplification. Data came from immunoSEQ multiplex PCR; TCRdb stores just in-frame clones and leaves some out. That table is the source of V, J and clone size, and D and trimming were worked out from the DNA. The repertoire holds 100,000 to 150,000 clones, with 92% as singletons. Those enrolled in Seattle joined during active infection and were followed longitudinally afterward. The CDR3 consists of 15 residues. This rearrangement joins TRBV21-1 to TRBJ1-5; the table's D call, TRBD1, was not checked against the DNA. TRBV21-1 is a pseudogene. The sequenced sample was peripheral blood. The clonotype was recovered from a middle-aged man with COVID-19, enrolled during active disease. CDR3 nucleotide sequence: TGTGCCAGCCGGACAGGGGGCGGGAACAATCAGCCCCAGCATTTT. It translates to CASRTGGGNNQPQHF.